Only a few counts were recorded for the clone carrying this T cell receptor beta chain. Its antigen remains unknown. The source of the sample is a study of cytomegalovirus exposure and HLA in healthy donors. PCR was performed using 60 Vbeta and 13 Jbeta primers. The protocol was immunoSEQ multiplex PCR, while the TCRdb copy is restricted to in-frame clones and leaves out a portion. Of approximately 170,000 clones in the sample, under 80% were seen once. Overall study findings and caveats: Cytomegalovirus-associated TCR beta chains were listed, numbering 150 to 200.

This CDR3 region has 14 residues. Germline CDR1 SEHNR, CDR2 FQNEAQ (reference sequence). With 7 bases clipped from V and 4 bases from J, the junction kept 7 bases outside the gene matches. This chain connects TRBV7-9 to TRBJ2-3, with 8 positions matching TRBD2. The clonotype was recovered from a man in his forties or fifties in good health and CMV-seronegative. The source material was PBMCs. DNA of the CDR3: TGTGCCAGCATCTCGGGGGGGGGCGCAGATACGCAGTATTTT. Amino acids: CASISGGGADTQYF.